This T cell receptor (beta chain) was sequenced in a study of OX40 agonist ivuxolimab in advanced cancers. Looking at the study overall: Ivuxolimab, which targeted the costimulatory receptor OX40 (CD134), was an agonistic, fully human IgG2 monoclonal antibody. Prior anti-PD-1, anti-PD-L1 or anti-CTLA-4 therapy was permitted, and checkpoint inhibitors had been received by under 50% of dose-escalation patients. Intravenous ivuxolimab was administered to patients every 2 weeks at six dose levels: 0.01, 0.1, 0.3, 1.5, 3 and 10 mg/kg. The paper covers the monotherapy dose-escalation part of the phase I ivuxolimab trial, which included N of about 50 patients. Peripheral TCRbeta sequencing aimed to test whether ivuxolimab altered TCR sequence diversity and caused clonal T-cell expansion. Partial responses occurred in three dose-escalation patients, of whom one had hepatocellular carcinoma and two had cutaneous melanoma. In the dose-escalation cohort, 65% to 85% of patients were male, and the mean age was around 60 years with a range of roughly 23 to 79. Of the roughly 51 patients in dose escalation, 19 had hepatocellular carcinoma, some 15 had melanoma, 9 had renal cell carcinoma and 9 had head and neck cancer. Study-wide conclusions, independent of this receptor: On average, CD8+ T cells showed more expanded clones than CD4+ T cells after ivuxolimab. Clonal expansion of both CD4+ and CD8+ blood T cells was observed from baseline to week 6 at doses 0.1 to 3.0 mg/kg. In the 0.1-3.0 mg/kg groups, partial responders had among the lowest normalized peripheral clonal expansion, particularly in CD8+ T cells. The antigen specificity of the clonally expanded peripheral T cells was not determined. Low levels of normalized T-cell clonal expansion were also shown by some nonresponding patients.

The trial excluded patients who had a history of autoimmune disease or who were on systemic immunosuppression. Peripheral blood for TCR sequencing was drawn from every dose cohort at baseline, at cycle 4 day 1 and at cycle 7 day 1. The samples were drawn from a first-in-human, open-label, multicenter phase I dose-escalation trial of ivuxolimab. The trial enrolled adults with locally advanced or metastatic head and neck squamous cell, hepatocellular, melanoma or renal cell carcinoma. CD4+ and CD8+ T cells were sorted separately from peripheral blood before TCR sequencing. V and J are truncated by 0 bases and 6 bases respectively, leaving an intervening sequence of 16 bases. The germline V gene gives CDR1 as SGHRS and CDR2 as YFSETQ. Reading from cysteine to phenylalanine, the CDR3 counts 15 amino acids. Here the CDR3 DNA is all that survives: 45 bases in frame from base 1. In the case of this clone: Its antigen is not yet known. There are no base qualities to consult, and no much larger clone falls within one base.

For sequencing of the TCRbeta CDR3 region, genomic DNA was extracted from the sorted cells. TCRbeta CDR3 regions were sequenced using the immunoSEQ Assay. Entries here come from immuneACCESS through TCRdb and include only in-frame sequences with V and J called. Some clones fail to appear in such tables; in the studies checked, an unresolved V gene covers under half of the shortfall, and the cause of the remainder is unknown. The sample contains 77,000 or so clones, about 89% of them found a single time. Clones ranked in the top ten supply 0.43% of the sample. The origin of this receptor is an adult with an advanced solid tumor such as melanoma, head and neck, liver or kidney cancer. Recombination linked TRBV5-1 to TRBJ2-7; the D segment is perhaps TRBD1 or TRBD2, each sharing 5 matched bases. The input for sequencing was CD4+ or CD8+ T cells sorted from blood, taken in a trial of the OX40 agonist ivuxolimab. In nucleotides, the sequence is TGCGCCAGCAGCTTGGGCGGGTCCACAGGAGGCGAGCAGTACTTC. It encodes CASSLGGSTGGEQYF.